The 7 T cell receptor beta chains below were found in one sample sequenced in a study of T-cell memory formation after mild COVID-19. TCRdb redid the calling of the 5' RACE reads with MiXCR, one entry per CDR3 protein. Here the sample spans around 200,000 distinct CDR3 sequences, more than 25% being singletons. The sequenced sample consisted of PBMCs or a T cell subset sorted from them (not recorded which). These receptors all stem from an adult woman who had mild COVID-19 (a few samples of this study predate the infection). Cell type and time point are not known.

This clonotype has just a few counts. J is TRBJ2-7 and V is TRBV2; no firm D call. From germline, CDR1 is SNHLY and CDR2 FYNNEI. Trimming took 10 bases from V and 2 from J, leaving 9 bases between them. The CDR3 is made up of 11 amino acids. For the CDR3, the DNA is TGTGCCACCGTCCTTACCTACGAGCAGTACTTC. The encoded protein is CATVLTYEQYF. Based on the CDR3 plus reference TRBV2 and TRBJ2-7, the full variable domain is EPEVTQTPSHQVTQMGQEVILRCVPISNHLYFYWYRQILGQKVEFLVSFYNNEISEKSEIFDDQFSVERPDGSNFTLKIRSTKLEDSAMYFCATVLTYEQYFGPGTRLTVT.

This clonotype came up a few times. Here the CDR3 reads CASSSSRDRTYEQYF. In DNA form, the CDR3 reads TGTGCCAGCAGCTCGTCCCGGGACAGGACCTACGAGCAGTACTTC. This chain links TRBV7-9 with TRBJ2-7, with 8 bases aligning to TRBD1. The CDR3 runs 15 residues. V shed 4 bases and J 2 bases; nucleotides not matched to a gene: 7. Germline-derived CDR1 and CDR2 are SEHNR and FQNEAQ (reference sequence).

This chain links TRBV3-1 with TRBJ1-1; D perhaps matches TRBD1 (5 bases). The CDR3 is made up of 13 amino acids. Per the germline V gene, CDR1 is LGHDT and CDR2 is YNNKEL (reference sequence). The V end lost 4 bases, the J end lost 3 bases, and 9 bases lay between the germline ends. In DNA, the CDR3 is TGTGCCAGCAGCCTGGTCAGGGACACTGAAGCTTTCTTT. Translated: CASSLVRDTEAFF.

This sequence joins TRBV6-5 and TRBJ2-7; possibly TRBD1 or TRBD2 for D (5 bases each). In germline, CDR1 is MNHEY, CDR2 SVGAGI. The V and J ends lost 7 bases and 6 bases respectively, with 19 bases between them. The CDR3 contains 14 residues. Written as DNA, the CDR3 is TGTGCCAGCACCCACGGGGCAGGGCCCAGCGAGCAGTACTTC. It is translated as CASTHGAGPSEQYF.

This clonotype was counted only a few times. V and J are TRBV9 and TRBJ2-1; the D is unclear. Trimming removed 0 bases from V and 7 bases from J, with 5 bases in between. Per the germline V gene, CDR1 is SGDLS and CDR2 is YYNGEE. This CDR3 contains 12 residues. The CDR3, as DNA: TGTGCCAGCAGCGTAGACGGGAATGAGCAGTTCTTC. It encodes CASSVDGNEQFF.

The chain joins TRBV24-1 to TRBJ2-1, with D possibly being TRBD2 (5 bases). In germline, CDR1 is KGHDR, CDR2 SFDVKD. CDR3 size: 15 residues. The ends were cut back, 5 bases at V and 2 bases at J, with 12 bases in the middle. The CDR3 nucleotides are TGTGCCACCAGTGTCCACGGAGGTCCCTACAATGAGCAGTTCTTC. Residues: CATSVHGGPYNEQFF.

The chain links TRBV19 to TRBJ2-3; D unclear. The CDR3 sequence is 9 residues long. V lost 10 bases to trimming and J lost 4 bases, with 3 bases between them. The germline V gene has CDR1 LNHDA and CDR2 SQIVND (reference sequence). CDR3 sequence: CANPDTQYF. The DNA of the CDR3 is TGTGCCAACCCAGATACGCAGTATTTT.